This TCR beta chain comes out of a study of OX40 agonist ivuxolimab in advanced cancers. For the study in its entirety: The costimulatory receptor OX40 (CD134) was targeted by ivuxolimab, a fully human IgG2 agonistic monoclonal antibody. Intravenous ivuxolimab was administered to patients every 2 weeks at six dose levels: 0.01, 0.1, 0.3, 1.5, 3 and 10 mg/kg. Of the roughly 51 dose-escalation patients, hepatocellular carcinoma was present in around 20, melanoma in around 15, renal cell carcinoma in 9 and head and neck cancer in 9. The dose-escalation cohort was about 83% male with a mean age of approximately 60 years, ranging from about 23 to 85. Patients were allowed to have had prior anti-PD-1, anti-PD-L1 or anti-CTLA-4 therapy, and around 40% of the dose-escalation patients had previously received checkpoint inhibitors. Three dose-escalation patients achieved partial responses, one with hepatocellular carcinoma and two with cutaneous melanoma. Peripheral TCRbeta sequencing was intended to test whether TCR sequence diversity was altered and clonal T-cell expansion was caused by ivuxolimab. The paper covers the monotherapy dose-escalation part of the phase I ivuxolimab trial, which included N ≈ 50 patients.

V loses 1 base, J loses 5 bases, and the germline ends lie 5 bases apart. For CDR1 and CDR2, the germline V gene (reference sequence) lists LNHDA and SQIVND. Inclusive of the bounding cysteine and phenylalanine, the CDR3 is 12 residues long. The DNA shown is the 36-base CDR3, in frame from base 1. The trial excluded patients who had a history of autoimmune disease or were on systemic immunosuppression. Peripheral blood for TCR sequencing was collected from all dose cohorts at baseline, on cycle 4 day 1, and on cycle 7 day 1. The samples were drawn from a first-in-human, open-label, multicenter phase I dose-escalation trial of ivuxolimab. Adults with locally advanced or metastatic melanoma, renal cell, hepatocellular, or head and neck squamous cell carcinoma were enrolled in the trial. Before TCR sequencing, CD4+ T cells and CD8+ T cells were sorted from peripheral blood as separate populations. About this clone: There is no known antigen for this receptor. Base quality data are lacking; no much larger clone is found one base away.

For sequencing of the TCRbeta CDR3 region, genomic DNA was extracted from the sorted cells. The immunoSEQ Assay was used to sequence the TCRbeta CDR3 regions. TCRdb provides this immuneACCESS table in a form limited to in-frame rearrangements. Some clones are lacking; in checked studies, under half of them reflect an unresolved V gene, and why the rest are absent is not known. This sample has around 95,000 clones in its table, and 85% to 95% of those were observed once. 0.2% to 0.3% of the sample is in the top ten clones. What the study reported, not specific to this receptor: In the 0.1-3.0 mg/kg groups, partial responders were among the patients with the lowest normalized peripheral clonal expansion, particularly in CD8+ T cells. Low levels of normalized T-cell clonal expansion were also seen in some patients who did not respond. Clonal expansion of both CD4+ and CD8+ blood T cells was observed from baseline to week 6 at doses 0.1 to 3.0 mg/kg. After ivuxolimab, expanded clones were on average more numerous among CD8+ T cells than among CD4+ T cells. Antigen specificity was not determined for the clonally expanded peripheral T cells.

The sequence derives from an adult with an advanced solid tumor such as melanoma, head and neck, liver or kidney cancer. Rearrangement joined TRBV19 to TRBJ2-5, with an unclear D gene assignment. Sequencing used CD4+ or CD8+ T cells sorted from blood, obtained in a trial of the OX40 agonist ivuxolimab. The CDR3: CASSIGFETQYF. The DNA sequence is TGTGCCAGTAGTATAGGTTTCGAGACCCAGTACTTC.